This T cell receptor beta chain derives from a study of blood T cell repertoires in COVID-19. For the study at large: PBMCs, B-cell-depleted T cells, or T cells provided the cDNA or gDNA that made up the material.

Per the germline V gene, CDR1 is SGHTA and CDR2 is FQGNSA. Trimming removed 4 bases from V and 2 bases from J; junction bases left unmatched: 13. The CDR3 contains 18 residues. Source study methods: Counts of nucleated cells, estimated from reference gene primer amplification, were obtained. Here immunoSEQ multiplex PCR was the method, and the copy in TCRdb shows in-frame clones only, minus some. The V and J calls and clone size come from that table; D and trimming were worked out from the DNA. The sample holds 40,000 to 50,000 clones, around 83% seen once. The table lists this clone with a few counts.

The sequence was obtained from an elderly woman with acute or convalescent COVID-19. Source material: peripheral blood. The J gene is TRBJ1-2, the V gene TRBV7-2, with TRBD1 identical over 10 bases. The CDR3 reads CASSSRPGTGAENYGYTF. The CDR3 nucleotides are TGTGCCAGCAGCTCCCGTCCCGGGACAGGGGCGGAAAACTATGGCTACACCTTC. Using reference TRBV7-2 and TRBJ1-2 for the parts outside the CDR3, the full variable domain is GAGVSQSPSNKVTEKGKDVELRCDPISGHTALYWYRQSLGQGLEFLIYFQGNSAPDKSGLPSDRFSAERTGGSVSTLTIQRTQQEDSAVYLCASSSRPGTGAENYGYTFGSGTRLTVV.